The 2 T cell receptor beta chains given below trace back to one sample, sequenced in a study of cytomegalovirus exposure and HLA in healthy donors. Produced via immunoSEQ multiplex PCR; TCRdb's table is partial and in-frame only. Here the sample spans about 120,000 clones, 85% to 90% being singletons. Sequencing was performed on PBMCs. The receptor source for this set is a woman between 18 and 29 years old in good health and CMV-seronegative.

The chain combines TRBV19 with TRBJ2-2, with D unclear. V was trimmed by 0 bases and J by 3 bases, leaving 8 bases between them. This CDR3 is built from 15 residues. Looked up from germline, CDR1 is LNHDA and CDR2 is SQIVND (reference sequence). The CDR3: CASSIEARYTGELFF. The CDR3 DNA follows: TGTGCCAGTAGTATAGAGGCCAGATACACCGGGGAGCTGTTTTTT. Filled out from reference TRBV19 and TRBJ2-2, the complete variable domain reads DGGITQSPKYLFRKEGQNVTLSCEQNLNHDAMYWYRQDPGQGLRLIYYSQIVNDFQKGDIAEGYSVSREKKESFPLTVTSAQKNPTAFYLCASSIEARYTGELFFGEGSRLTVL.

The chain carries TRBV7-7 and TRBJ2-2, with D possibly being TRBD1 (5 bases). V was cut by 1 base and J by 6 bases, with 12 bases left in between. Germline V gene sequence: CDR1 SSHAT, CDR2 FNYEAQ (reference sequence). The CDR3 sequence is 15 residues long. In DNA, the CDR3 is TGTGCCAGCAGCTTAGGGGGCGCTTTTCCCGGGGAGCTGTTTTTT. Translating gives CASSLGGAFPGELFF.